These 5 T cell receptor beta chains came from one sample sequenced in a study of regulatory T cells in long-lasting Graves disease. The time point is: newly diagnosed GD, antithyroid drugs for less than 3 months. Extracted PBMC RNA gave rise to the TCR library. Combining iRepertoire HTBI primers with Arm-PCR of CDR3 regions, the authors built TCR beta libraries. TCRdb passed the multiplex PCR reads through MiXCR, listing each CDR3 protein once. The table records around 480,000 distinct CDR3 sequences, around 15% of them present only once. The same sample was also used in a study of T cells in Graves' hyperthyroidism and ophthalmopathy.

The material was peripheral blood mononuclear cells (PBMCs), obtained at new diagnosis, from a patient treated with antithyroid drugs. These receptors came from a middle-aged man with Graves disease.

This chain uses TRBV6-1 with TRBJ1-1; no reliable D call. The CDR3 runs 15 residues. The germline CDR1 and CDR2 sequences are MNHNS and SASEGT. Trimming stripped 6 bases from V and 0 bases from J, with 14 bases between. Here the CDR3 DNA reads TGTGCCAGCAGGGCAGGTCGAATCCTGAACACTGAAGCTTTCTTT. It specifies CASRAGRILNTEAFF.

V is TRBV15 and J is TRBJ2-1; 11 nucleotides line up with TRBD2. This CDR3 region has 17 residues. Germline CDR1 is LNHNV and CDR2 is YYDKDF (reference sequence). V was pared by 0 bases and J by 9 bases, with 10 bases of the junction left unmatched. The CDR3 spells CATSRDQLAGEGGEQFF. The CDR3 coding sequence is TGTGCCACCAGCAGAGATCAACTAGCGGGAGAGGGAGGTGAGCAGTTCTTC.

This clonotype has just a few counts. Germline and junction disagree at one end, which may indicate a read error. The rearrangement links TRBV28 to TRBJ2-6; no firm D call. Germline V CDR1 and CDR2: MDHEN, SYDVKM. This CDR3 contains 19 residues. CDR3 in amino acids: CAGSFYWAGVMGGANVLTF. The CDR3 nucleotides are TGTGCCGGCAGTTTCTATTGGGCAGGTGTTATGGGGGGGGCCAACGTCCTGACTTTC.

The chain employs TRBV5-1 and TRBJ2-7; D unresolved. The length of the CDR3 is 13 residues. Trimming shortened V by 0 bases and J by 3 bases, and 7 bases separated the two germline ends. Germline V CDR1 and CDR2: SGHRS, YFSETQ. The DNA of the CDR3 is TGCGCCAGCAGCTTGGACACCTTCTACGAGCAGTACTTC. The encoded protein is CASSLDTFYEQYF. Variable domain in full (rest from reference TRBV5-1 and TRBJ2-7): KAGVTQTPRYLIKTRGQQVTLSCSPISGHRSVSWYQQTPGQGLQFLFEYFSETQRNKGNFPGRFSGRQFSNSRSEMNVSTLELGDSALYLCASSLDTFYEQYFGPGTRLTVT.

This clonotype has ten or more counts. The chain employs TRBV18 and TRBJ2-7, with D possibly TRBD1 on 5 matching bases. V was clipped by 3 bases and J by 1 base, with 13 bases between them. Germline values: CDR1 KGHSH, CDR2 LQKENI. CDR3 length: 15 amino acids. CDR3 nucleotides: TGTGCCAGCTCACCCCGGACAAGTTCATCCTACGAGCAGTACTTC. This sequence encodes CASSPRTSSSYEQYF.